This T cell receptor beta chain was found in a study of blood T cell repertoires in COVID-19. In the study overall: Samples came from the United States, Italy and Spain, spanning acute and convalescent COVID-19.

Clinical history as reported by participants underpinned cohort assignment. Recovered status applied to Cohort 3 donors who had two consecutive negative PCRs. It also applied to those with clearance or with symptom resolution. The table came from immunoSEQ multiplex PCR; TCRdb's copy has only in-frame clones and leaves some out. Of a few hundred thousand clones detected, about 85% appear once; the ten largest clones hold roughly 2.6%. The sequenced sample was PBMCs or T cells enriched from blood (not recorded which). The clonotype originates from a woman aged 45-60 years who had recovered from COVID-19.

The CDR3 sequence is CASGGGSVNEKLFF. CDR3 bases: TGTGCCAGCGGGGGCGGCAGTGTAAATGAAAAACTGTTTTTT. The chain uses TRBV2 and TRBJ1-4; D is perhaps TRBD1 (6 bases). The germline gives CDR1 SNHLY, CDR2 FYNNEI. Trimming pared 8 bases from V and 5 bases from J, leaving 15 bases between. The CDR3 contains 14 residues.